Presented here are 8 T cell receptor beta chains from one specimen sequenced in a study of blood T cells in healthy people across ages (dated by TCRdb to the mid-2010s). Libraries came from 5' RACE. The reads were generated on an Illumina HiSeq 2500. A second PCR of about 7 to 12 cycles was run with a J-beta primer mix and a sample-barcoded 5' primer. The public reads were reprocessed in TCRdb via fastp at Q25 and MiXCR, keeping in-frame beta chains. Entries are consolidated by CDR3 protein sequence, retaining the most common genes and DNA. In this sample the table shows approximately 800,000 distinct CDR3 sequences, roughly three fifths of which occur a single time. Around 24% of the sample belongs to the ten largest clones. The specimen was blood. These receptors were collected from a man aged 40-55 years in good health.

The chain recombines TRBV3-1 with TRBJ2-3; 8 bases are a match to TRBD1. The J segment lost 2 bases and the V segment lost 4 bases, leaving 8 bases of the junction unmatched. Germline assignment: CDR1 LGHDT and CDR2 YNNKEL (reference sequence). CDR3 length equals 16 residues. CDR3 sequence (DNA): TGTGCCAGCAGCCCCGGACAGGGATTATCCACAGATACGCAGTATTTT. It yields the protein CASSPGQGLSTDTQYF.

The V and J genes are TRBV5-1 and TRBJ2-2, with 9 bases lining up with TRBD1. CDR3 length equals 16 residues. The germline V gene has CDR1 SGHRS and CDR2 YFSETQ. Unmatched junction bases numbered 2, after V lost 1 base and J lost 1 base. CDR3 loop: CASSLTGGKNTGELFF. The CDR3 coding sequence is TGCGCCAGCAGCTTGACAGGGGGCAAGAACACCGGGGAGCTGTTTTTT.

V gene TRBV7-3 combines with J gene TRBJ2-1, with TRBD2 identical over 7 bases. The CDR3 covers 16 residues. V dropped 5 bases and J dropped 9; count of bases not matched to a gene: 16. Germline V gives CDR1 SGHTA, CDR2 FQGTGA. As DNA, the CDR3 is TGTGCCAGCAGCCCCCTCTCGGTTATTGGGGGGGGTGAGCAGTTCTTC. It is translated as CASSPLSVIGGGEQFF.

This clonotype showed up just once. The chain links TRBV4-1 to TRBJ2-5; 13 bases align to TRBD2. The CDR3 has 17 amino acids. Germline CDR1 reads MGHRA; CDR2 reads YSYEKL. The junction had 5 bases not matched to a gene; V was cut back by 2 bases and J by 2 bases. The CDR3 is CASSQQSLAGGQETQYF. CDR3 in DNA: TGCGCCAGCAGCCAACAATCACTAGCGGGGGGGCAAGAGACCCAGTACTTC.

This clonotype was counted between two and nine times. This chain uses TRBV4-2 with TRBJ2-3, with 11 bases aligning to TRBD2. Germline loops: CDR1 LGHNA, CDR2 YNFKEQ. The junction had 12 bases not matched to a gene; V was cut back by 5 bases and J by 5 bases. This CDR3 is built from 17 residues. The CDR3 loop reads CASSFQGRLAGQDTQYF. CDR3 sequence (DNA): TGTGCCAGCAGCTTTCAAGGCCGACTAGCGGGACAAGATACGCAGTATTTT.

This clonotype was picked up a small number of times. CDR3 region: CSAREQGIHEQYF. CDR3 nucleotides: TGCAGTGCTAGAGAACAGGGAATCCACGAGCAGTACTTC. The rearrangement links TRBV20-1 to TRBJ2-7; a possible D gene is TRBD1 (6 bases). Trimming pared 0 bases from V and 5 bases from J, leaving 11 bases between. This CDR3 is built from 13 residues. Germline assignment: CDR1 DFQATT and CDR2 SNEGSKA (reference sequence).

The chain has TRBV5-1 and TRBJ2-1, with TRBD2 matching 12 bases. Germline CDR1 SGHRS, CDR2 YFSETQ. V gave up 4 bases and J gave up 5 bases; unmatched junction bases: 7. This CDR3 is built from 16 residues. The chain's CDR3 is CASSPRTSGDNNEQFF. CDR3 in DNA: TGCGCCAGCAGCCCCAGGACTAGCGGGGATAACAATGAGCAGTTCTTC.

V gene TRBV14 combines with J gene TRBJ2-4, with a weak D call TRBD2 (7 bases). The J call may not be correct, given that the DNA end is closer to TRBJ2-7. The CDR3 loop spans 14 amino acids. Germline lookup yields CDR1 SGHDN and CDR2 FVKESK. This CDR3 reads CASSQDRGASEQYF. The CDR3 DNA is TGTGCCAGCAGCCAAGACCGGGGGGCCAGCGAGCAGTACTTC.